One sample yielded the 29 T cell receptor beta chains listed below, sequenced in a study of T cells after yellow fever vaccination. TCRdb re-called the 5' RACE reads with MiXCR, one entry per CDR3 protein. The sample consists of 300,000 or so distinct CDR3 sequences, around 13% of them appearing once. Material: CD4+ T cells sorted from PBMCs, obtained 45 days after the yellow fever booster vaccination. All receptors come from a man aged 25-45 years who received the YFV17D yellow fever vaccine.

This clonotype was seen a few times. V is TRBV29-1 and J is TRBJ1-2, with D uncertain. Germline V gives CDR1 SQVTM, CDR2 ANQGSEA. V was pared by 3 bases and J by 5 bases, with 7 bases between. The CDR3 length is 11 residues. In nucleotides, the CDR3 is TGCAGCGTTGAGAAGGGTTATGGCTACACCTTC. Its protein is CSVEKGYGYTF.

This clonotype was picked up a small number of times. CDR3 residues: CASSLVQGNEQYF. CDR3 DNA sequence: TGCGCCAGCAGCTTAGTACAGGGGAACGAGCAGTACTTC. The J gene is TRBJ2-7, the V gene TRBV5-1; 7 nucleotides align to TRBD1. Germline V lookup: CDR1 SGHRS, CDR2 YFSETQ. Trimming took 2 bases from V and 5 from J; bases not matched to a gene: 4. CDR3 length equals 13 residues. Using reference TRBV5-1 and TRBJ2-7 for the parts outside the CDR3, the full variable domain is KAGVTQTPRYLIKTRGQQVTLSCSPISGHRSVSWYQQTPGQGLQFLFEYFSETQRNKGNFPGRFSGRQFSNSRSEMNVSTLELGDSALYLCASSLVQGNEQYFGPGTRLTVT.

This clonotype was observed a handful of times. V gene TRBV3-1 combines with J gene TRBJ2-5; no firm D call. The CDR3 spans 17 residues. CDR1 and CDR2 from the germline V gene are LGHDT and YNNKEL (reference sequence). Trimming took 5 bases from V and 0 from J, leaving 19 bases between them. This CDR3 is CASSARLQTIYQETQYF. The DNA of the CDR3 is TGTGCCAGCAGCGCCCGGTTACAAACTATTTACCAAGAGACCCAGTACTTC.

This clonotype was recorded a few times. This chain connects TRBV5-1 to TRBJ2-7; 7 bases are a match to TRBD1. Germline V gives CDR1 SGHRS, CDR2 YFSETQ. CDR3 size: 15 residues. V gave up 3 bases and J gave up 0 bases; unmatched junction bases: 6. CDR3 DNA: TGCGCCAGCAGCTCCCGGGACAGCGACTCCTACGAGCAGTACTTC. This sequence encodes CASSSRDSDSYEQYF.

The chain links TRBV20-1 to TRBJ1-1; TRBD1 matches 8 bases. The CDR3 is 13 amino acids. Trimming took 6 bases from V and 1 from J; bases not matched to a gene: 4. Per germline, CDR1 DFQATT and CDR2 SNEGSKA (reference sequence). CDR3 in amino acids: CSATRGPNTEAFF. CDR3 sequence (DNA): TGCAGTGCAACCAGGGGGCCGAACACTGAAGCTTTCTTT.

V usage is TRBV7-2 and J usage is TRBJ2-5; 7 bases fit TRBD2. Germline V gene lookup returns CDR1 SGHTA and CDR2 FQGNSA. This CDR3 has 15 residues. V shed 5 bases, J shed 5 bases, and the junction held 11 bases outside the gene matches. In DNA form, the CDR3 reads TGTGCCAGCAGCATCAGCGGGACCGGGGTGGAGACCCAGTACTTC. Translating it yields CASSISGTGVETQYF. Combining the CDR3 with reference TRBV7-2 and TRBJ2-5 gives the whole variable domain GAGVSQSPSNKVTEKGKDVELRCDPISGHTALYWYRQSLGQGLEFLIYFQGNSAPDKSGLPSDRFSAERTGGSVSTLTIQRTQQEDSAVYLCASSISGTGVETQYFGPGTRLLVL.

This clonotype was found a few times. The V call is TRBV4-1, the J call TRBJ2-5, with TRBD2 matching 9 bases. The CDR3 runs to 17 residues. Germline V gene sequence: CDR1 MGHRA, CDR2 YSYEKL. V lost 1 base to trimming and J lost 5 bases; unmatched junction nucleotides: 11. The CDR3 DNA reads TGCGCCAGCAGCCAAGTAACTAGCGGGTCCCATCGGGAGACCCAGTACTTC. Residues: CASSQVTSGSHRETQYF.

This clonotype showed up many times. The chain has TRBV7-8 and TRBJ2-5; a possible D gene is TRBD2 (5 bases). The germline CDR1 and CDR2 sequences are SGHVS and FQNEAQ. The CDR3 is 14 amino acids. V lost 1 base to trimming and J lost 3 bases, with 9 bases between them. CDR3 protein: CASSLGTGKETQYF. The CDR3 nucleotides read TGTGCCAGCAGCTTAGGGACTGGCAAAGAGACCCAGTACTTC.

The rearrangement joins TRBV5-1 to TRBJ2-3, with D maybe TRBD2 (6 bases). Trimming removed 4 bases from V and 0 bases from J, with 12 bases in between. CDR3 length: 15 amino acids. Germline V gene lookup returns CDR1 SGHRS and CDR2 YFSETQ. The chain's CDR3 is CASSPGAASTDTQYF. CDR3 nucleotide sequence: TGCGCCAGCAGCCCGGGAGCGGCTAGCACAGATACGCAGTATTTT. Using reference TRBV5-1 and TRBJ2-3 for the parts outside the CDR3, the full variable domain is KAGVTQTPRYLIKTRGQQVTLSCSPISGHRSVSWYQQTPGQGLQFLFEYFSETQRNKGNFPGRFSGRQFSNSRSEMNVSTLELGDSALYLCASSPGAASTDTQYFGPGTRLTVL.

This clonotype appeared a few times. The chain couples TRBV7-9 to TRBJ2-1, with D possibly matching TRBD2 (5 bases). Trimming removed 4 bases at V and 9 bases at J, with 16 bases between. The V gene's germline CDR1 is SEHNR and CDR2 FQNEAQ (reference sequence). The CDR3 is 14 amino acids. CDR3 loop: CASSSGYSGSEQFF. CDR3 DNA sequence: TGTGCCAGCAGCTCGGGATATTCGGGCAGTGAGCAGTTCTTC.

J is TRBJ2-7 and V is TRBV12-3 or TRBV12-4; 9 bases match TRBD1. CDR3 length: 15 amino acids. Trimming removed 5 bases from V and 3 bases from J; junction bases left unmatched: 8. The CDR3 DNA reads as TGTGCCAGCAGTCTCTCCGGGACAGGGAACTACGAGCAGTACTTC. Translation: CASSLSGTGNYEQYF.

This clonotype has only a few counts. This chain links TRBV5-1 with TRBJ2-1; TRBD2 matches 7 bases. Trimming at V came to 5 bases and at J to 6 bases, leaving 5 bases not matched to a gene. Germline lookup yields CDR1 SGHRS and CDR2 YFSETQ. The CDR3 is made up of 13 amino acids. The CDR3 coding sequence is TGCGCCAGCAGGGCGGGAGCGCGCAATGAGCAGTTCTTC. Translation gives CASRAGARNEQFF.

J is TRBJ2-3 and V is TRBV20-1; D gene ambiguous. The V end was cut by 1 base, the J end by 2 bases, with 4 bases between. The CDR3 totals 12 residues. In germline, CDR1 is DFQATT, CDR2 SNEGSKA (reference sequence). This CDR3 reads CSARGITDTQYF. The CDR3 DNA reads TGCAGTGCTAGAGGAATCACAGATACGCAGTATTTT.

This clonotype was picked up a small number of times. This chain uses TRBV5-1 with TRBJ2-2, with D perhaps TRBD1 or TRBD2 (5 bases each). Germline V gene data show CDR1 as SGHRS and CDR2 as YFSETQ. V lost 4 bases to trimming and J lost 1 base, with 11 bases between them. The CDR3 sequence is 15 residues long. CDR3 protein: CASSRDVGNTGELFF. CDR3 coding DNA: TGCGCCAGCAGCCGGGACGTGGGGAACACCGGGGAGCTGTTTTTT.

This clonotype was observed at least ten times. One junction end disagrees with the germline gene, perhaps due to a read error. J is TRBJ2-3 and V is TRBV7-7, with D maybe TRBD2 (7 bases). The CDR3 has 15 amino acids. Germline CDR1 SSHAT, CDR2 FNYEAQ (reference sequence). CDR3 sequence: CASSGGSGGRDTQYF. The CDR3 DNA follows: TGTGCTAGCAGCGGCGGCTCGGGGGGCCGGGATACGCAGTATTTT.

This clonotype turned up a few times. The chain recombines TRBV20-1 with TRBJ1-1; TRBD1 agrees at 9 bases. CDR1 DFQATT and CDR2 SNEGSKA come from the germline V gene (reference sequence). The CDR3 is made up of 12 amino acids. J was trimmed by 3 bases and V by 7 bases; bases with no gene match: 3. The CDR3 region has the DNA TGCAGTGTAAGACAGGGGGACACTGAAGCTTTCTTT. Translating it yields CSVRQGDTEAFF.

The chain employs TRBV4-3 and TRBJ2-2, with no clear D. The germline CDR1 and CDR2 sequences are LGHNA and YSLEER. V lost 2 bases and J 0 bases, leaving 7 bases between the germline ends. The CDR3 is made up of 15 amino acids. The CDR3 is CASSQKGTNTGELFF. The CDR3, as DNA: TGCGCCAGCAGCCAAAAAGGGACGAACACCGGGGAGCTGTTTTTT.

The genes are TRBV7-9 and TRBJ1-3; TRBD1 might be the D (6 bases). Germline CDR1 SEHNR, CDR2 FQNEAQ (reference sequence). V lost 4 bases to trimming and J lost 7 bases, with 11 bases between them. The CDR3 is 13 residues long. CDR3 bases: TGTGCCAGCAGCTCCAGGGGTGGCAACACCATATATTTT. Its translation is CASSSRGGNTIYF.

This clonotype was seen at least ten times. The chain combines TRBV30 with TRBJ1-5; D possibly corresponds to TRBD1 (5 bases). CDR3 length equals 13 residues. CDR1 GTSNPN and CDR2 SVGIG come from the germline V gene (reference sequence). The ends were cut back, 5 bases at V and 6 bases at J, with 14 bases in the middle. The CDR3: CAWSGGYGQPQHF. CDR3 coding DNA: TGTGCCTGGTCCGGGGGGTACGGTCAGCCCCAGCATTTT.

The chain uses TRBV7-2 and TRBJ2-1; a weak D match, TRBD2 (5 bases). The CDR3 has 15 residues. Trimming left V 4 bases short and J 7 bases short, with 17 bases between. CDR1 is SGHTA and CDR2 is FQGNSA in the germline V gene. CDR3 bases: TGTGCCAGCAGCTGGCTAGCTGAACCAGGAAATGAGCAGTTCTTC. Residues: CASSWLAEPGNEQFF.

This chain's CDR3 is CASSQDLGLAGDTQYF. The CDR3 DNA reads as TGCGCCAGCAGCCAAGATCTCGGACTAGCAGGAGATACGCAGTATTTT. This chain connects TRBV4-3 to TRBJ2-3; 8 nucleotides line up with TRBD2. The J segment lost 5 bases and the V segment lost 0 bases, leaving 7 bases of the junction unmatched. Germline values: CDR1 LGHNA, CDR2 YSLEER. The CDR3 loop spans 16 amino acids.

The J gene is TRBJ2-5, the V gene TRBV7-2; D may correspond to TRBD1 or TRBD2 (7 bases each). This CDR3 comprises 16 residues. Germline lookup yields CDR1 SGHTA and CDR2 FQGNSA. Trimming left V 8 bases short and J 5 bases short, with 24 bases between. The CDR3 here is CASLPSGGRGLETQYF. The CDR3 DNA reads TGTGCCAGCCTTCCTAGTGGGGGGAGGGGGCTGGAGACCCAGTACTTC. Together with reference TRBV7-2 and TRBJ2-5, the CDR3 gives the full variable domain: GAGVSQSPSNKVTEKGKDVELRCDPISGHTALYWYRQSLGQGLEFLIYFQGNSAPDKSGLPSDRFSAERTGGSVSTLTIQRTQQEDSAVYLCASLPSGGRGLETQYFGPGTRLLVL.

The chain employs TRBV20-1 and TRBJ2-7; 13 bases are a match to TRBD2. From germline, CDR1 is DFQATT and CDR2 SNEGSKA (reference sequence). This CDR3 region has 16 residues. The trim removed 3 bases at V and 4 bases at J, leaving 9 bases unmatched. CDR3 amino acids: CSASNRTSGSRYEQYF. The CDR3 DNA is TGCAGTGCTAGTAATAGGACTAGCGGGAGTCGGTACGAGCAGTACTTC.

The V gene is TRBV7-2, the J gene TRBJ2-4, with D possibly matching TRBD2 (5 bases). Germline lookup yields CDR1 SGHTA and CDR2 FQGNSA. The CDR3 consists of 14 residues. Trimming took 1 base from V and 9 from J, leaving 13 bases between them. The CDR3 DNA reads TGTGCCAGCAGCTTAGACAGAGGGTCTGGCATTCAGTACTTC. This codes for CASSLDRGSGIQYF.

This chain connects TRBV29-1 to TRBJ2-7; possibly TRBD2 for D (5 bases). The CDR3 consists of 12 residues. Trimming took 4 bases from V and 9 from J, leaving 16 bases between them. CDR1 and CDR2 (germline): SQVTM, ANQGSEA. CDR3: CSVVWRGAAQYF. The CDR3 bases are TGCAGCGTTGTGTGGCGAGGAGCGGCGCAGTACTTC.

This clonotype was counted between two and nine times. The chain combines TRBV7-9 with TRBJ1-2, with unresolved D. Trimming cost V 5 bases and J 8 bases, with 15 bases left between them. CDR3 size: 13 residues. Germline values: CDR1 SEHNR, CDR2 FQNEAQ (reference sequence). Here the CDR3 reads CASSAAAGYGYTF. CDR3 DNA: TGTGCCAGCAGCGCGGCCGCTGGATACGGCTACACCTTC. Full variable domain (remainder filled in from reference TRBV7-9 and TRBJ1-2): DTGVSQNPRHKITKRGQNVTFRCDPISEHNRLYWYRQTLGQGPEFLTYFQNEAQLEKSRLLSDRFSAERPKGSFSTLEIQRTEQGDSAMYLCASSAAAGYGYTFGSGTRLTVV.

The chain has TRBV7-6 and TRBJ1-3; 8 nucleotides align to TRBD1. Trimming removed 4 bases from V and 8 bases from J; junction bases left unmatched: 4. This CDR3 is built from 13 residues. Germline V lookup: CDR1 SGHVS, CDR2 FNYEAQ. Here the CDR3 reads CASSSDRVDTIYF. The CDR3 DNA sequence: TGTGCCAGCAGCTCGGACAGGGTAGACACCATATATTTT.

The gene calls are TRBV7-2 and TRBJ2-2, with D uncertain. Germline CDR1 is SGHTA and CDR2 is FQGNSA. This CDR3 comprises 14 residues. The V end was cut by 5 bases, the J end by 7 bases, with 14 bases between. CDR3 coding DNA: TGTGCCAGCAGCGTGATGTCTTTGGACGGGGAGCTGTTTTTT. It translates to CASSVMSLDGELFF.

The chain recombines TRBV20-1 with TRBJ2-7; the match to TRBD1 covers 8 bases. Losses at the gene ends were 6 bases for V and 4 bases for J; bases not matched to a gene: 5. There are 12 residues in the CDR3. CDR1 DFQATT and CDR2 SNEGSKA come from the germline V gene (reference sequence). The CDR3 here is CSASDRDYEQYF. In nucleotides, the CDR3 is TGCAGTGCCTCGGACAGGGATTACGAGCAGTACTTC.